The clone carrying this T cell receptor beta chain was recorded many times. Antigen: not known. The data were obtained in a study of T cell repertoires in cytomegalovirus infection. Overall study: Indications of both CMV infection and matching HLA type were provided by public TCR beta signatures. The study, taken as a whole, reports: People with CMV and the relevant HLA were identified by cumulative public TCR beta family frequency.

TCRdb redid the calling of the reads with MiXCR, one entry per CDR3 protein. The sample has hundreds of thousands of distinct CDR3 sequences; roughly 9.3% are singletons. Germline assignment: CDR1 MNHNS and CDR2 SASEGT. The CDR3 totals 13 residues. The J segment lost 4 bases and the V segment lost 8 bases, leaving 8 bases of the junction unmatched. Source material: PBMCs. The chain carries TRBV6-1 and TRBJ2-7; TRBD2 agrees at 7 bases. The receptor was isolated from a human donor in good health (CMV status not recorded). Some clones in this sample may be carry-over from other donors' samples. For the CDR3, the DNA is TGTGCCAGCGCCCCTGCGGGGGTGTACGAGCAGTACTTC. Translating it yields CASAPAGVYEQYF.